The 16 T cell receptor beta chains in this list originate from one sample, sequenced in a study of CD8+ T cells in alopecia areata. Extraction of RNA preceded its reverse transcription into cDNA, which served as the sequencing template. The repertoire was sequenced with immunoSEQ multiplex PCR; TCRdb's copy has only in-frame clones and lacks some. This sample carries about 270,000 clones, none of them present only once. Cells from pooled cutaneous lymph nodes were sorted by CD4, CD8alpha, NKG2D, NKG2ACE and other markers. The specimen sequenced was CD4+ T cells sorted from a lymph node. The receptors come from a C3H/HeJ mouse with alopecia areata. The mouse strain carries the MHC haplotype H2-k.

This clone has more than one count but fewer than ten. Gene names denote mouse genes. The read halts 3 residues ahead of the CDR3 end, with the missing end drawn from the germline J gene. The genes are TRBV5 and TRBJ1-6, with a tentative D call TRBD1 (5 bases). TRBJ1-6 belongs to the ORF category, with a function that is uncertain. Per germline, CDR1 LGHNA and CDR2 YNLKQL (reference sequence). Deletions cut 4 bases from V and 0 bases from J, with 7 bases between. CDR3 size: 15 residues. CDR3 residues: CASSRQPSYNSPLYF. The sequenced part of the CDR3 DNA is TGTGCCAGCAGCCGACAGCCTTCCTATAATTCGCCC.

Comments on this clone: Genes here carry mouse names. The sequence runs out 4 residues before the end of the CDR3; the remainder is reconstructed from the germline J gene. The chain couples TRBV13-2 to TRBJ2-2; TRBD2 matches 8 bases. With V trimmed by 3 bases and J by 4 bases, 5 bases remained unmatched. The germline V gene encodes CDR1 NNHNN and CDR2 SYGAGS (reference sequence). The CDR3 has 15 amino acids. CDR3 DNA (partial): TGTGCCAGCGGTGGGAACGGGGGGGCCACCGGG. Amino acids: CASGGNGGATG. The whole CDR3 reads CASGGNGGATGQLYF.

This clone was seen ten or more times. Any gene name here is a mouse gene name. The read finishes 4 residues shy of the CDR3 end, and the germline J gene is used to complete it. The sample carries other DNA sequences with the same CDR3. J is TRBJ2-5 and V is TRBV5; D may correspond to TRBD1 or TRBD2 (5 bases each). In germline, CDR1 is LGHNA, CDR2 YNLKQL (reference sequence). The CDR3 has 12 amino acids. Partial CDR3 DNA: TGTGCCAGCAGCCAGGGGGAAGAC. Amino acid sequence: CASSQGED. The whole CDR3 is CASSQGEDTQYF.

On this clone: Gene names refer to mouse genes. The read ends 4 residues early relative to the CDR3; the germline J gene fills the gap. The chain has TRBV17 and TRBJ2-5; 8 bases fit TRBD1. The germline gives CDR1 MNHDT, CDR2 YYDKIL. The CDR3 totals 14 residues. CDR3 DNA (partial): TGTGCTAGCAGTCGGACAGGGCTAAAGGAC. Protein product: CASSRTGLKD. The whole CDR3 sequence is CASSRTGLKDTQYF.

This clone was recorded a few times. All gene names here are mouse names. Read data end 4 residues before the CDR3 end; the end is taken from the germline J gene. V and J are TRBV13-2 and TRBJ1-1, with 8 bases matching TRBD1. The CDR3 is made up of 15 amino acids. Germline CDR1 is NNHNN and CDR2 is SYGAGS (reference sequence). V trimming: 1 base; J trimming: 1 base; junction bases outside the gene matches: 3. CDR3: CASGDFRGLNTEVFF. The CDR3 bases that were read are TGTGCCAGCGGTGATTTCAGGGGGCTAAACACA.

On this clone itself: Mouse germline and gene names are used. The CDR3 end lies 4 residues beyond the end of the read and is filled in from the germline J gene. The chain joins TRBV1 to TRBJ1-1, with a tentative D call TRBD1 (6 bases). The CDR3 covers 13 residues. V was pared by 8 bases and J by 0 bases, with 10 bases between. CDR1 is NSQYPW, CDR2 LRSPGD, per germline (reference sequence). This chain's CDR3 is CTCDGQTNTEVFF. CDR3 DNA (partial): TGCACCTGCGACGGACAGACAAACACA.

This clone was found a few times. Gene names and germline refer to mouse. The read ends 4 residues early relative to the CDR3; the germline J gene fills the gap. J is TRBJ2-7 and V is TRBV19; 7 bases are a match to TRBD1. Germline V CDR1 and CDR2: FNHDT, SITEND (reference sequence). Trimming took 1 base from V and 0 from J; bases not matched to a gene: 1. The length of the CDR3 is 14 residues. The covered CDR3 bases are TGTGCCAGCAGTATACAGGGGGACTCCTAT. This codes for CASSIQGDSY. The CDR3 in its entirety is CASSIQGDSYEQYF.

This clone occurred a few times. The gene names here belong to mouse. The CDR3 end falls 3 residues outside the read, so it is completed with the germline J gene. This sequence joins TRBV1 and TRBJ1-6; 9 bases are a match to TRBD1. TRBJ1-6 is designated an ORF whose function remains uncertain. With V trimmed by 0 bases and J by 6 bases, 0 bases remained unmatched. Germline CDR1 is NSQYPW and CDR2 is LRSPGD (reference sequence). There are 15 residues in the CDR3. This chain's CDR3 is CTCSAEQGANSPLYF. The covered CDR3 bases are TGCACCTGCAGTGCAGAACAGGGGGCTAATTCGCCC.

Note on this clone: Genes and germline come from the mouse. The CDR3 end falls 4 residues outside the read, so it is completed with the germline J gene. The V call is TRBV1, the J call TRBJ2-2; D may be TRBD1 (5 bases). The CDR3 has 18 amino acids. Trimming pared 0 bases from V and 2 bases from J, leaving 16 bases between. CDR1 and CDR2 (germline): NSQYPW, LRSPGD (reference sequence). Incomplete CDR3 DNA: TGCACCTGCAGTGCAGAAAGGTCCCAGGGAATGAACACCGGG. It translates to CTCSAERSQGMNTG. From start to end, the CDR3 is CTCSAERSQGMNTGQLYF.

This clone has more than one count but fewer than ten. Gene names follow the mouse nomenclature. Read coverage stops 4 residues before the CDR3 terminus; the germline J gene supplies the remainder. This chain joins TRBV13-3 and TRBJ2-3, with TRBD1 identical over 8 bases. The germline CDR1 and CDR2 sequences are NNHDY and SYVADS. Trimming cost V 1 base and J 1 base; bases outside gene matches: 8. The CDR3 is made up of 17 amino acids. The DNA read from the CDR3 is TGTGCCAGCAGTGATCCAGCCAGGGGGCTGGGTGCAGAA. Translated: CASSDPARGLGAE. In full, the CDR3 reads CASSDPARGLGAETLYF.

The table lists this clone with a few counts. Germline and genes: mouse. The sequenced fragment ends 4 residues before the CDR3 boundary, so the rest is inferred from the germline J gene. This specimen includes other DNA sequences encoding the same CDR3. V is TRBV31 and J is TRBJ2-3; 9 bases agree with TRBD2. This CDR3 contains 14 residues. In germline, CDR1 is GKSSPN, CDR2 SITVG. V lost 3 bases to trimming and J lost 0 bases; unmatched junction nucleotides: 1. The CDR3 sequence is CAWRTGGSAETLYF. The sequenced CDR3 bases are TGTGCCTGGAGGACTGGGGGTAGTGCAGAA.

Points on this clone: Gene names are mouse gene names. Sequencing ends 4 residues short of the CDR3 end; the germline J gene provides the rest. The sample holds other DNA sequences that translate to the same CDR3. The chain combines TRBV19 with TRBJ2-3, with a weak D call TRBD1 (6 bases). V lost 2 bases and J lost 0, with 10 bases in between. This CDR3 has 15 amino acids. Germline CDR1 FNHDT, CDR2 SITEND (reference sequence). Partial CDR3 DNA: TGTGCCAGCAGTATGAGGAGGGGGAGTGCAGAA. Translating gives CASSMRRGSAE. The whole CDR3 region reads CASSMRRGSAETLYF.

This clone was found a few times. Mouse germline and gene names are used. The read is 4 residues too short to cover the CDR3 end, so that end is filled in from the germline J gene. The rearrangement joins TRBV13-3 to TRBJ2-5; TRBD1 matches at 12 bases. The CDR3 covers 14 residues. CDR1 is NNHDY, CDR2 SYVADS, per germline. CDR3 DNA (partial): TGTGCCAGCAGTCGGGACAGGGGGCGAGAC. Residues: CASSRDRGRD. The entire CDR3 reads CASSRDRGRDTQYF.

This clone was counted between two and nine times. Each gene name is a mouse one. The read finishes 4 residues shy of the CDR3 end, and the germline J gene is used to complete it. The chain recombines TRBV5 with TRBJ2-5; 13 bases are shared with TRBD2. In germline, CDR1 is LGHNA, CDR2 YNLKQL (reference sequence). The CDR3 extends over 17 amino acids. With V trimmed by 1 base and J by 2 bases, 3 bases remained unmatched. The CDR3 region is CASSQGTGGAPQDTQYF. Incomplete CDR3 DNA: TGTGCCAGCAGCCAAGGGACTGGGGGGGCGCCCCAAGAC.

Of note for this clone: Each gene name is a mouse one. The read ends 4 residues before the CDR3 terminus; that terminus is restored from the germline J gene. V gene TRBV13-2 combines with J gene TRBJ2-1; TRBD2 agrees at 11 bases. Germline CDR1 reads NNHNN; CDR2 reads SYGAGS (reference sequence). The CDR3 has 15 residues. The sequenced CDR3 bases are TGTGCCAGCGGTGACGGACTGGGGGGTGGGGCT. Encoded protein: CASGDGLGGGA. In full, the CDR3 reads CASGDGLGGGAEQFF.

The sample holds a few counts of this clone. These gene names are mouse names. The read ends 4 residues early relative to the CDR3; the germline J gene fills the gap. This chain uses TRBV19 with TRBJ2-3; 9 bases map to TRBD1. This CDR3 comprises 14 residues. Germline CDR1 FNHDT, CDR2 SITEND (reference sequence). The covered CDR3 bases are TGTGCCAGCAGCCCCGGACAGGGGAGAGAA. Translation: CASSPGQGRE. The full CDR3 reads CASSPGQGRETLYF. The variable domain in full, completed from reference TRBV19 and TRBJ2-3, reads GGIITQTPKFLIGQEGQKLTLKCQQNFNHDTMYWYRQDSGKGLRLIYYSITENDLQKGDLSEGYDASREKKSSFSLTVTSAQKNEMAVFLCASSPGQGRETLYFGSGTRLTVL.